Below, 17 T cell receptor beta chains from the same sample are listed, as sequenced in a study of CD8+ T cells in alopecia areata. Isolated RNA was reverse transcribed into cDNA used as the sequencing template. The assay was immunoSEQ multiplex PCR, and TCRdb's table has in-frame clones only and misses some. The sample lists about 110,000 clones; under 60% were seen once. Treatment here: oral pan-JAK inhibitor, 5-10 mg twice daily. Source: CD8+ T cells sorted from blood, taken at week 24, from a patient treated with tofacitinib. All receptors come from a human donor with alopecia areata.

This rearrangement joins TRBV5-4 to TRBJ1-1; 7 bases align to TRBD1. J lost 4 bases, V lost 3 bases, and 12 bases had no gene match. The CDR3 runs 16 residues. Per germline, CDR1 SGHNT and CDR2 YYREEE (reference sequence). CDR3 DNA sequence: TGTGCCAGCAGCTACAGGGCAGGGGGGTTTGGCACTGAAGCTTTCTTT. It encodes CASSYRAGGFGTEAFF.

The rearrangement uses TRBV5-6 and TRBJ2-1; D remains ambiguous. Per germline, CDR1 SGHDT and CDR2 YYEEEE. V lost 2 bases and J 3 bases, leaving 9 bases between the germline ends. The CDR3 loop spans 14 amino acids. Here the CDR3 reads CASSFGTNYNEQFF. CDR3 DNA sequence: TGTGCCAGCAGCTTTGGTACCAACTACAATGAGCAGTTCTTC.

This chain links TRBV6-5 with TRBJ1-1; possibly TRBD1 for D (5 bases). Germline CDR1 and CDR2: MNHEY and SVGAGI. The ends were cut back, 2 bases at V and 1 base at J, with 8 bases in the middle. The CDR3 sequence is 14 residues long. In nucleotides, the CDR3 is TGTGCCAGCAGTTACGGGGGTCCGAACACTGAAGCTTTCTTT. This codes for CASSYGGPNTEAFF.

The chain is built from TRBV4-3 and TRBJ2-5, with 7 positions matching TRBD2. The CDR3 runs to 15 residues. Germline V gene sequence: CDR1 LGHNA, CDR2 YSLEER. The V segment lost 4 bases and the J segment 5 bases; nucleotides outside the gene matches: 10. CDR3 sequence: CASSRRRGGYETQYF. The CDR3 DNA is TGCGCCAGCAGCCGAAGGCGGGGAGGGTACGAGACCCAGTACTTC.

CDR3 coding DNA: TGTGCCAGCAGCTTTACAGGGCTTGGCGAGCAGTACTTC. This sequence encodes CASSFTGLGEQYF. The chain couples TRBV13 to TRBJ2-7; maybe TRBD1 (6 bases). Germline V gives CDR1 PRHDT, CDR2 FYEKMQ (reference sequence). The V gene lost 3 bases and the J gene lost 6 bases, with 12 bases spanning the gap. The CDR3 loop spans 13 amino acids.

This sequence joins TRBV27 and TRBJ2-7; 14 bases map to TRBD2. Unmatched junction bases numbered 9, after V lost 4 bases and J lost 7 bases. Germline CDR1 and CDR2: MNHEY and SMNVEV (reference sequence). This CDR3 region has 16 residues. The CDR3 DNA sequence: TGTGCCAGCAGTTCACGACTAGCGGGGGGGCTGGAGGAGCAGTACTTC. This translates into CASSSRLAGGLEEQYF.

The chain links TRBV27 to TRBJ2-3; possibly TRBD2 for D (5 bases). The germline V and J ends were trimmed by 2 bases and 1 base, with 10 bases remaining between them. The CDR3 has 15 amino acids. Looked up from germline, CDR1 is MNHEY and CDR2 is SMNVEV (reference sequence). Written as DNA, the CDR3 is TGTGCCAGCAGTTTAGGCAGGCGGGGCACAGATACGCAGTATTTT. Amino acids: CASSLGRRGTDTQYF.

The chain recombines TRBV5-6 with TRBJ2-5; 10 nucleotides agree with TRBD2. CDR1 is SGHDT, CDR2 YYEEEE, per germline. CDR3 size: 19 residues. V lost 4 bases, J lost 5 bases, and 20 bases stayed unmatched. The CDR3 nucleotides read TGTGCCAGCAGCCCCCTCGGGCGGGCTAGCGGGGGTCAGAGGGAGACCCAGTACTTC. Protein product: CASSPLGRASGGQRETQYF.

This clone was observed a handful of times. This rearrangement joins TRBV7-9 to TRBJ2-1; TRBD2 might be the D (6 bases). The CDR3 length is 13 residues. Per the germline V gene, CDR1 is SEHNR and CDR2 is FQNEAQ (reference sequence). Trimming took off 6 bases at V and 3 bases at J, with 9 bases between the two ends. DNA for the CDR3: TGTGCCAGCAGAGGAGGGAGCTACAATGAGCAGTTCTTC. Its translation: CASRGGSYNEQFF.

This chain uses TRBV27 with TRBJ2-1; D unresolved. V was trimmed by 5 bases and J by 6 bases, leaving 5 bases between them. CDR1 and CDR2 (germline): MNHEY, SMNVEV (reference sequence). The CDR3 has 11 residues. This CDR3 is CASSDANEQFF. CDR3 sequence (DNA): TGTGCCAGCAGTGATGCCAATGAGCAGTTCTTC.

The chain couples TRBV29-1 to TRBJ2-7; no definite D call. The germline CDR1 and CDR2 sequences are SQVTM and ANQGSEA. The CDR3 is 10 amino acids. Trimming cost V 7 bases and J 1 base, with 5 bases left between them. This chain's CDR3 is CSAISYEQYF. DNA for the CDR3: TGCAGCGCTATATCCTACGAGCAGTACTTC.

The genes are TRBV5-1 and TRBJ1-4; no firm D call. The CDR3 contains 14 residues. V lost 3 bases to trimming and J lost 7 bases, with 13 bases between them. The germline gives CDR1 SGHRS, CDR2 YFSETQ. In DNA, the CDR3 is TGCGCCAGCAGCTCAGCAGGAACTTGTGAAAAACTGTTTTTT. As protein: CASSSAGTCEKLFF.

The chain employs TRBV6-5 and TRBJ2-7; 7 bases are a match to TRBD1. The V gene's germline CDR1 is MNHEY and CDR2 SVGAGI. This CDR3 contains 14 residues. V shed 6 bases and J 2 bases; nucleotides not matched to a gene: 7. The CDR3, as DNA: TGTGCCAGCAGGCGGACAGGTCCGGCCTACGAGCAGTACTTC. Translating gives CASRRTGPAYEQYF.

The rearrangement uses TRBV10-3 and TRBJ2-3; TRBD1 matches at 12 bases. CDR3 size: 16 residues. V dropped 3 bases and J dropped 4; count of bases not matched to a gene: 5. Germline-derived CDR1 and CDR2 are ENHRY and SYGVKD. The CDR3 DNA reads TGTGCCATCAGTGATTCGGGGACAGGGGGCGCAGATACGCAGTATTTT. Its protein product is CAISDSGTGGADTQYF.

This rearrangement joins TRBV7-9 to TRBJ2-2, with D uncertain. CDR1 is SEHNR and CDR2 is FQNEAQ in the germline V gene (reference sequence). The CDR3 has 13 amino acids. Trimming shortened V by 5 bases and J by 4 bases, and 8 bases separated the two germline ends. DNA of the CDR3: TGTGCCAGCAGCCCACCACTCACCGGGGAGCTGTTTTTT. Its translation: CASSPPLTGELFF.

The chain has TRBV7-6 and TRBJ2-5; TRBD2 matches 12 bases. Trimming took 5 bases from V and 4 from J; bases not matched to a gene: 11. Germline V gives CDR1 SGHVS, CDR2 FNYEAQ. The CDR3 contains 17 residues. For the CDR3, the DNA is TGTGCCAGCAGCCCCTGGACTAGCGGGGATTTGGGAGAGACCCAGTACTTC. It is translated as CASSPWTSGDLGETQYF.

The chain couples TRBV29-1 to TRBJ1-2, with D tentatively TRBD1 (5 bases). Trimming shortened V by 0 bases and J by 6 bases, and 11 bases separated the two germline ends. This CDR3 comprises 13 residues. Germline V gene lookup returns CDR1 SQVTM and CDR2 ANQGSEA. DNA for the CDR3: TGCAGCGTTGAAGATGGGACTTTTGATGGCTACACCTTC. It yields the protein CSVEDGTFDGYTF.